This passage covers 22 T cell receptor beta chains from one sample sequenced in a study of blood T cell repertoires in COVID-19. Here immunoSEQ multiplex PCR was the method, and the copy in TCRdb shows in-frame clones only, minus some. The data contain more than 150,000 clones, about 75% of them singletons. What was sequenced was peripheral blood. The receptors shown here come from a woman in her seventies with acute or convalescent COVID-19.

The V call is TRBV2, the J call TRBJ2-2; a possible D gene is TRBD2 (6 bases). The CDR3 is 15 amino acids. Per the germline V gene, CDR1 is SNHLY and CDR2 is FYNNEI. Deletions cut 8 bases from V and 0 bases from J, with 13 bases between. The chain's CDR3 is CASGERATNTGELFF. The CDR3 region has the DNA TGTGCCAGCGGAGAGCGGGCAACGAACACCGGGGAGCTGTTTTTT.

J is TRBJ1-2 and V is TRBV5-1, with D tentatively TRBD1 (6 bases). With 0 bases removed from V and 4 bases from J, the gap between germline ends came to 13 bases. The CDR3 runs to 15 residues. The germline V gene encodes CDR1 SGHRS and CDR2 YFSETQ. CDR3 sequence: CASSLGVGGAYGYTF. The DNA of the CDR3 is TGCGCCAGCAGCTTGGGGGTAGGGGGAGCCTATGGCTACACCTTC. The full variable domain, completed using reference TRBV5-1 and TRBJ1-2, is KAGVTQTPRYLIKTRGQQVTLSCSPISGHRSVSWYQQTPGQGLQFLFEYFSETQRNKGNFPGRFSGRQFSNSRSEMNVSTLELGDSALYLCASSLGVGGAYGYTFGSGTRLTVV.

The chain is built from TRBV2 and TRBJ2-7; 10 bases map to TRBD1. Per the germline V gene, CDR1 is SNHLY and CDR2 is FYNNEI. V shed 4 bases and J 3 bases; nucleotides not matched to a gene: 6. The CDR3 is 15 amino acids. CDR3: CASSAAGTGDYEQYF. The CDR3 DNA sequence: TGTGCCAGCAGTGCAGCCGGGACAGGGGACTACGAGCAGTACTTC.

The gene calls are TRBV5-6 and TRBJ1-2, with 11 bases aligning to TRBD1. The CDR3 sequence is 14 residues long. CDR1 and CDR2 (germline): SGHDT, YYEEEE. The ends lost 4 bases at V and 7 bases at J; junction bases unmatched: 6. The CDR3 nucleotides read TGTGCCAGCAGCCGGACAGGGGGCGCGTTTGGCTACACCTTC. Protein sequence: CASSRTGGAFGYTF.

The rearrangement links TRBV19 to TRBJ2-1; TRBD2 aligns across 7 bases. Germline trimming cut 5 bases from V and 13 bases from J; bases unmatched to any gene: 17. The CDR3 length is 15 residues. CDR1 and CDR2 from the germline V gene are LNHDA and SQIVND (reference sequence). CDR3 protein: CASSPGSLTSFSQFF. In DNA form, the CDR3 reads TGTGCCAGTAGTCCCGGGTCGTTGACTAGCTTTTCACAGTTCTTC.

The V gene is TRBV9, the J gene TRBJ2-1; TRBD2 agrees at 7 bases. Germline assignment: CDR1 SGDLS and CDR2 YYNGEE. CDR3 size: 16 residues. V gave up 0 bases and J gave up 2 bases; unmatched junction bases: 5. CDR3 protein: CASSVGVTSPYNEQFF. The CDR3 DNA follows: TGTGCCAGCAGCGTAGGGGTGACTAGCCCCTACAATGAGCAGTTCTTC.

This sequence joins TRBV4-1 and TRBJ1-1; D is possibly TRBD1 (5 bases). Per the germline V gene, CDR1 is MGHRA and CDR2 is YSYEKL. Trimming removed 4 bases at V and 3 bases at J, with 15 bases between. The length of the CDR3 is 15 residues. CDR3 nucleotide sequence: TGCGCCAGCAGCCCACGAACGGGGGGTTACACTGAAGCTTTCTTT. It encodes CASSPRTGGYTEAFF.

The chain combines TRBV27 with TRBJ2-1; unclear D gene. CDR1 MNHEY and CDR2 SMNVEV come from the germline V gene (reference sequence). The length of the CDR3 is 16 residues. Trimming cost V 3 bases and J 0 bases, with 12 bases left between them. DNA of the CDR3: TGTGCCAGCAGTTTCTGGCGGATGAGCTCCTACAATGAGCAGTTCTTC. Its translation: CASSFWRMSSYNEQFF.

V is TRBV30 and J is TRBJ1-1, with 11 bases identical to TRBD1. Germline V CDR1 and CDR2: GTSNPN, SVGIG (reference sequence). J was trimmed by 4 bases and V by 2 bases; bases with no gene match: 9. The length of the CDR3 is 16 residues. CDR3 sequence: CAWSRKTGTGGTEAFF. Written as DNA, the CDR3 is TGTGCCTGGAGTCGGAAGACCGGGACAGGGGGCACTGAAGCTTTCTTT.

The J gene is TRBJ1-1, the V gene TRBV30; D unclear. The germline V gene has CDR1 GTSNPN and CDR2 SVGIG (reference sequence). CDR3 size: 15 residues. Trimming pared 4 bases from V and 6 bases from J, leaving 21 bases between. CDR3 nucleotides: TGTGCCTGGACCGACTCGGGGATCTTTGCCCCTGAAGCTTTCTTT. Amino acid sequence: CAWTDSGIFAPEAFF.

The rearrangement joins TRBV24-1 to TRBJ2-1; 8 bases agree with TRBD1. Germline assignment: CDR1 KGHDR and CDR2 SFDVKD. The CDR3 covers 16 residues. After removal of 6 bases from V and 8 bases from J, the junction contained 14 bases not matched to a gene. For the CDR3, the DNA is TGTGCCACCAGTTCCGTAGGACAGGGAGCTAGCTATGAGCAGTTCTTC. Protein sequence: CATSSVGQGASYEQFF.

The V call is TRBV15, the J call TRBJ1-6; the match to TRBD1 covers 9 bases. This CDR3 has 14 amino acids. Germline trimming cut 4 bases from V and 11 bases from J; bases unmatched to any gene: 6. CDR1 is LNHNV and CDR2 is YYDKDF in the germline V gene (reference sequence). The CDR3: CATSKGQGQTPLHF. The DNA of the CDR3 is TGTGCCACCAGCAAAGGACAGGGGCAAACACCCCTCCACTTT.

The chain recombines TRBV6-6 with TRBJ1-3; 8 positions agree with TRBD1. The V and J ends lost 8 bases and 1 base, in that order; junction bases with no gene match: 10. The CDR3 runs 16 residues. The germline gives CDR1 MNHNY, CDR2 SVGAGI (reference sequence). The DNA of the CDR3 is TGTGCCAGCTCCCGTGGACAGGGAGATTCTGGAAACACCATATATTTT. The encoded protein is CASSRGQGDSGNTIYF.

This clone occurred a few times. J is TRBJ2-2 and V is TRBV5-4; 8 positions match TRBD2. Germline loops: CDR1 SGHNT, CDR2 YYREEE (reference sequence). This CDR3 region has 16 residues. V was pared by 0 bases and J by 3 bases, with 4 bases of the junction left unmatched. CDR3 DNA sequence: TGTGCCAGCAGCTTGGAGGGCGGGAGGCACACCGGGGAGCTGTTTTTT. As protein: CASSLEGGRHTGELFF.

This clone has more than one count but fewer than ten. The chain joins TRBV7-9 to TRBJ1-2, with TRBD1 matching 7 bases. Germline CDR1 reads SEHNR; CDR2 reads FQNEAQ (reference sequence). The V segment lost 5 bases and the J segment 4 bases; nucleotides outside the gene matches: 7. The CDR3 covers 14 residues. CDR3 in DNA: TGTGCCAGCAGCGCCTGGACAGGAGGCTATGGCTACACCTTC. Translated: CASSAWTGGYGYTF. Full variable domain (remainder filled in from reference TRBV7-9 and TRBJ1-2): DTGVSQNPRHKITKRGQNVTFRCDPISEHNRLYWYRQTLGQGPEFLTYFQNEAQLEKSRLLSDRFSAERPKGSFSTLEIQRTEQGDSAMYLCASSAWTGGYGYTFGSGTRLTVV.

This sequence joins TRBV5-8 and TRBJ1-4, with D unclear. V dropped 4 bases and J dropped 0 bases, with 13 bases sitting between them. CDR3 size: 16 residues. Germline CDR1 SGHTS, CDR2 YDEGEE. The CDR3 loop reads CASSPRNGATNEKLFF. CDR3 nucleotide sequence: TGTGCCAGCAGCCCGAGGAACGGGGCAACTAATGAAAAACTGTTTTTT.

The chain combines TRBV2 with TRBJ1-4; possibly TRBD1 for D (6 bases). Germline CDR1 SNHLY, CDR2 FYNNEI. V lost 5 bases, J lost 1 base, and 11 bases lay in between. The CDR3 sequence is 15 residues long. CDR3 amino acids: CASSFQGLTNEKLFF. The CDR3 coding sequence is TGTGCCAGCAGTTTTCAGGGGTTAACTAATGAAAAACTGTTTTTT.

The genes are TRBV15 and TRBJ2-1, with a possible D match to TRBD2 (7 bases). The CDR3 sequence is 14 residues long. Germline assignment: CDR1 LNHNV and CDR2 YYDKDF (reference sequence). Trimming left V 5 bases short and J 12 bases short, with 20 bases between. CDR3 sequence (DNA): TGTGCCACCAGCCCGGGGGGCCAAGCTTATGGGCAGTTCTTC. Its protein product is CATSPGGQAYGQFF.

This clone was counted between two and nine times. The CDR3 region has the DNA TGCAGTGCTAGTCCTAGCGGGAGGGACACCGGGGAGCTGTTTTTT. It is translated as CSASPSGRDTGELFF. The genes are TRBV20-1 and TRBJ2-2, with TRBD2 matching over 12 bases. The CDR3 covers 15 residues. The germline V gene has CDR1 DFQATT and CDR2 SNEGSKA (reference sequence). J was trimmed by 3 bases and V by 3 bases; bases with no gene match: 2.

The gene calls are TRBV5-4 and TRBJ2-1; 14 bases align to TRBD2. Germline V gene lookup returns CDR1 SGHNT and CDR2 YYREEE (reference sequence). The ends lost 3 bases at V and 6 bases at J; junction bases unmatched: 2. The CDR3 loop spans 15 amino acids. The CDR3 DNA reads as TGTGCCAGCAGCTCTGGGACTAGCGGGGGCAATGAGCAGTTCTTC. It translates to CASSSGTSGGNEQFF.

The gene calls are TRBV11-2 and TRBJ1-2; 7 bases map to TRBD1. CDR1 is SGHAT, CDR2 FQNNGV, per germline. The CDR3 spans 15 residues. V gave up 4 bases and J gave up 4 bases; unmatched junction bases: 9. In DNA form, the CDR3 reads TGTGCCAGCAGCTGGACAGGAGATGGGGCCTATGGCTACACCTTC. This sequence encodes CASSWTGDGAYGYTF.

The genes are TRBV6-1 and TRBJ2-7; maybe TRBD2 (6 bases). This CDR3 is built from 16 residues. V lost 2 bases, J lost 4 bases, and 18 bases lay in between. Germline CDR1 MNHNS, CDR2 SASEGT. The CDR3 bases are TGTGCCAGCAGTGAAATTACGGGAGCCTACGGGTACGAGCAGTACTTC. This translates into CASSEITGAYGYEQYF.